This T cell receptor (beta chain) is drawn from a study of lymphopenia after photon versus proton radiotherapy. Clones were read by immunoSEQ multiplex PCR, and TCRdb kept only the in-frame ones, dropping some. The sample records about 40,000 clones, approximately 81% being singletons. This clone was seen once. The CDR3 has 14 amino acids. The germline V gene has CDR1 SQVTM and CDR2 ANQGSEA. V was pared by 6 bases and J by 2 bases, with 16 bases between. The material sequenced was peripheral blood, taken from a patient treated with photon-based radiotherapy. This receptor was taken from a man over 45 with gastric cancer. This sequence joins TRBV29-1 and TRBJ1-1; D perhaps matches TRBD1 (5 bases). The CDR3 DNA sequence: TGCAGCGTAGCTACACCGACAGACAACACTGAAGCTTTCTTT. It is translated as CSVATPTDNTEAFF.